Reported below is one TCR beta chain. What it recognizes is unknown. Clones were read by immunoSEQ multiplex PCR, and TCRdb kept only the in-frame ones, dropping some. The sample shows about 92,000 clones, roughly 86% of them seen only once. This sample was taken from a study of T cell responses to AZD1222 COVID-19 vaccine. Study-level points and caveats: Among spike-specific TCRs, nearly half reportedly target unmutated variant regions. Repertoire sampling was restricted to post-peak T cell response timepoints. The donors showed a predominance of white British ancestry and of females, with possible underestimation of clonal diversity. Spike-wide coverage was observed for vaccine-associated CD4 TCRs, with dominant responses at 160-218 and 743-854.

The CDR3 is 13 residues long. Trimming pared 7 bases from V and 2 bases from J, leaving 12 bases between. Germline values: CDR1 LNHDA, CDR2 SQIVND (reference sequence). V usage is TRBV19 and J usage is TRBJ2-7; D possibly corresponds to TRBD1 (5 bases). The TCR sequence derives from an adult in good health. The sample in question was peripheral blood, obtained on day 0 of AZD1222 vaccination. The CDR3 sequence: CASTPGNPYEQYF. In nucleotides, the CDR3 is TGTGCCAGTACCCCAGGGAACCCCTACGAGCAGTACTTC.